The 31 T cell receptor beta chains given below trace back to one sample, sequenced in a study of tumor T cells in aggressive B-cell lymphoma. Sequenced by immunoSEQ multiplex PCR; TCRdb stores in-frame clones only, minus some. The sample carries approximately 12,000 clones, about nine tenths recorded once. Material: tumor tissue. Source of these receptors: an adult with diffuse large B cell lymphoma.

The chain carries TRBV6-1 and TRBJ1-5; D ambiguous. This CDR3 has 15 amino acids. CDR1 is MNHNS and CDR2 is SASEGT in the germline V gene. Trimming stripped 7 bases from V and 0 bases from J, with 13 bases between. DNA of the CDR3: TGTGCCAGCAAGGTAGCTTTTTATAGCAATCAGCCCCAGCATTTT. Encoded protein: CASKVAFYSNQPQHF.

The V gene is TRBV29-1, the J gene TRBJ2-7; a weak D match, TRBD2 (7 bases). Germline values: CDR1 SQVTM, CDR2 ANQGSEA. The ends were cut back, 4 bases at V and 1 base at J, with 14 bases in the middle. The CDR3 is 14 amino acids. In DNA, the CDR3 is TGCAGCGTTGGTGGGGGGGCAGCATCCTACGAGCAGTACTTC. It yields the protein CSVGGGAASYEQYF.

The chain couples TRBV5-6 to TRBJ2-7, with TRBD2 matching over 7 bases. V trimming: 4 bases; J trimming: 0 bases; junction bases outside the gene matches: 10. Germline V gene sequence: CDR1 SGHDT, CDR2 YYEEEE. The CDR3 has 16 amino acids. CDR3 sequence (DNA): TGTGCCAGCAGCATACTAAGCGGGATCCTCTCCTACGAGCAGTACTTC. Residues: CASSILSGILSYEQYF.

The count of this clone is one. The chain recombines TRBV5-4 with TRBJ1-2, with D possibly TRBD1 on 6 matching bases. This CDR3 contains 14 residues. Trimming took 4 bases from V and 7 from J, leaving 17 bases between them. Germline V CDR1 and CDR2: SGHNT, YYREEE (reference sequence). CDR3 loop: CASSDRLNSGGYTF. The CDR3 nucleotides are TGTGCCAGCAGCGACAGGCTGAATTCAGGTGGCTACACCTTC.

The chain recombines TRBV5-1 with TRBJ1-6; D is ambiguous. This CDR3 is 15 amino acids long. Germline lookup yields CDR1 SGHRS and CDR2 YFSETQ. V was clipped by 1 base and J by 10 bases, with 15 bases between them. The CDR3 region has the DNA TGCGCCAGCAGCTTGTCGGTGGCAGCGGGGTCACCCCTCCACTTT. Amino acids: CASSLSVAAGSPLHF. The full variable domain, rest sourced from reference TRBV5-1 and TRBJ1-6, is KAGVTQTPRYLIKTRGQQVTLSCSPISGHRSVSWYQQTPGQGLQFLFEYFSETQRNKGNFPGRFSGRQFSNSRSEMNVSTLELGDSALYLCASSLSVAAGSPLHFGNGTRLTVT.

V gene TRBV7-6 combines with J gene TRBJ2-5, with 9 positions matching TRBD2. With 5 bases clipped from V and 5 bases from J, the junction kept 12 bases outside the gene matches. The CDR3 length is 16 residues. Germline V gene data show CDR1 as SGHVS and CDR2 as FNYEAQ. CDR3 nucleotides: TGTGCCAGCAGCCTCGACGGGGGACTAGCTGCGGAGACCCAGTACTTC. It yields the protein CASSLDGGLAAETQYF. The full variable domain, its missing parts supplied by reference TRBV7-6 and TRBJ2-5, is GAGVSQSPRYKVTKRGQDVALRCDPISGHVSLYWYRQALGQGPEFLTYFNYEAQQDKSGLPNDRFSAERPEGSISTLTIQRTEQRDSAMYRCASSLDGGLAAETQYFGPGTRLLVL.

V usage is TRBV30 and J usage is TRBJ2-7; 12 nucleotides agree with TRBD1. This CDR3 region has 15 residues. The ends lost 5 bases at V and 3 bases at J; junction bases unmatched: 8. The V gene's germline CDR1 is GTSNPN and CDR2 SVGIG (reference sequence). CDR3 amino acids: CAWGRGQGAVYEQYF. CDR3 nucleotides: TGTGCCTGGGGCCGGGGACAGGGGGCGGTCTACGAGCAGTACTTC.

The gene calls are TRBV7-2 and TRBJ2-7; D is unresolved. Trimming cost V 3 bases and J 1 base, with 7 bases left between them. Looked up from germline, CDR1 is SGHTA and CDR2 is FQGNSA. The CDR3 runs 13 residues. The CDR3 sequence is CASSFGLSYEQYF. The CDR3 nucleotides read TGTGCCAGCAGCTTCGGGTTGTCCTACGAGCAGTACTTC.

V is TRBV7-9 and J is TRBJ2-5; 11 bases are shared with TRBD1. The ends lost 0 bases at V and 4 bases at J; junction bases unmatched: 1. The CDR3 sequence is 15 residues long. Per germline, CDR1 SEHNR and CDR2 FQNEAQ (reference sequence). This chain's CDR3 is CASSLAGTGGETQYF. CDR3 nucleotide sequence: TGTGCCAGCAGCTTAGCCGGGACAGGGGGAGAGACCCAGTACTTC.

The V call is TRBV10-3, the J call TRBJ2-5; D call uncertain. Trimming pared 0 bases from V and 5 bases from J, leaving 10 bases between. The CDR3 spans 14 residues. The V gene's germline CDR1 is ENHRY and CDR2 SYGVKD. The CDR3 spells CAISESITTETQYF. CDR3 sequence (DNA): TGTGCCATCAGTGAGTCGATTACAACGGAGACCCAGTACTTC.

V is TRBV7-2 and J is TRBJ2-2; a possible D gene is TRBD1 (6 bases). The CDR3 extends over 14 amino acids. Germline CDR1 reads SGHTA; CDR2 reads FQGNSA. V dropped 4 bases and J dropped 8 bases, with 14 bases sitting between them. CDR3 sequence reads: CASSWGVGTGELFF. CDR3 nucleotide sequence: TGTGCCAGCAGCTGGGGTGTGGGGACAGGGGAGCTGTTTTTT.

This chain joins TRBV18 and TRBJ1-5; 11 nucleotides match TRBD1. Germline-derived CDR1 and CDR2 are KGHSH and LQKENI. This CDR3 comprises 15 residues. Unmatched junction bases numbered 4, after V lost 2 bases and J lost 7 bases. Here the CDR3 reads CASSPGTGGLQPQHF. The CDR3 coding sequence is TGTGCCAGCTCACCAGGGACAGGGGGGTTACAGCCCCAGCATTTT.

The chain couples TRBV18 to TRBJ2-7; 7 nucleotides align to TRBD1. The germline V gene has CDR1 KGHSH and CDR2 LQKENI. The CDR3 loop spans 14 amino acids. Losses at the gene ends were 3 bases for V and 5 bases for J; bases not matched to a gene: 7. CDR3 bases: TGTGCCAGCTCACCTAGACAGGGAAGGGACGAGCAGTACTTC. Its protein is CASSPRQGRDEQYF.

V usage is TRBV7-2 and J usage is TRBJ2-3; a possible D gene is TRBD1 (7 bases). This CDR3 has 16 residues. V lost 5 bases, J lost 6 bases, and 21 bases lay in between. Germline values: CDR1 SGHTA, CDR2 FQGNSA. The DNA for the CDR3 is TGTGCCAGCAGCCAAGGGGGGAAGGGGGCTGTTGATACGCAGTATTTT. Amino acids: CASSQGGKGAVDTQYF.

This clone has just one count. V is TRBV7-9 and J is TRBJ2-5; 10 bases are shared with TRBD2. Trimming cost V 0 bases and J 4 bases; bases outside gene matches: 5. This CDR3 is built from 16 residues. CDR1 and CDR2 (germline): SEHNR, FQNEAQ (reference sequence). CDR3 DNA: TGTGCCAGCAGCTTAGCAGGGACTAGCGTTATAGAGACCCAGTACTTC. Residues: CASSLAGTSVIETQYF.

The CDR3: CASSGTGTSGDEQFF. CDR3 DNA: TGTGCCAGCAGTGGAACCGGGACTAGCGGGGATGAGCAGTTCTTC. The gene calls are TRBV6-5 and TRBJ2-1; 13 bases match TRBD2. CDR3 length: 15 amino acids. J was trimmed by 8 bases and V by 5 bases; bases with no gene match: 6. The germline gives CDR1 MNHEY, CDR2 SVGAGI.

The chain recombines TRBV28 with TRBJ2-1, with 15 bases fitting TRBD2. The CDR3 length is 18 residues. The J segment lost 8 bases and the V segment lost 6 bases, leaving 14 bases of the junction unmatched. Germline V gene data show CDR1 as MDHEN and CDR2 as SYDVKM. CDR3 nucleotides: TGTGCCAGCAGACCGGGACTAGCGGGAGGAGGCCCCCTCGATGAGCAGTTCTTC. This sequence encodes CASRPGLAGGGPLDEQFF.

This clone has only a few counts. This rearrangement joins TRBV7-2 to TRBJ2-7, with 9 bases that match TRBD1. The V gene's germline CDR1 is SGHTA and CDR2 FQGNSA. The CDR3 consists of 15 residues. V lost 2 bases and J lost 7; bases outside the gene matches: 9. CDR3 DNA: TGTGCCAGCAGCTTAAGAGGGACAGGGCTTGGAGAGCAGTACTTC. Translation gives CASSLRGTGLGEQYF.

The chain employs TRBV9 and TRBJ2-5, with a weak D call TRBD1 (5 bases). Deletions cut 0 bases from V and 3 bases from J, with 18 bases between. The CDR3 runs 17 residues. CDR1 SGDLS and CDR2 YYNGEE come from the germline V gene. The CDR3 loop is CASSVGSGRVFEETQYF. The CDR3 DNA follows: TGTGCCAGCAGCGTAGGAAGTGGCAGGGTATTTGAAGAGACCCAGTACTTC. Together with reference TRBV9 and TRBJ2-5, the CDR3 gives the full variable domain: DSGVTQTPKHLITATGQRVTLRCSPRSGDLSVYWYQQSLDQGLQFLIQYYNGEERAKGNILERFSAQQFPDLHSELNLSSLELGDSALYFCASSVGSGRVFEETQYFGPGTRLLVL.

Comment on this clone: The junction differs from germline at one of its ends, possibly a read error. The gene calls are TRBV28 and TRBJ2-5; D possibly corresponds to TRBD2 (6 bases). Germline V lookup: CDR1 MDHEN, CDR2 SYDVKM. The CDR3 extends over 14 amino acids. As DNA, the CDR3 is TGTGCCAGCAGTTTCAATGGGCCGGTGGGAGGCTTGAACTTC. Translating gives CASSFNGPVGGLNF.

This clone was seen only once. The chain joins TRBV11-2 to TRBJ2-1, with a tentative D call TRBD1 (5 bases). The CDR3 covers 13 residues. V lost 0 bases to trimming and J lost 7 bases, with 7 bases between them. Germline V CDR1 and CDR2: SGHAT, FQNNGV. In nucleotides, the CDR3 is TGTGCCAGCAGCTTAGACAGGGTGAATGAGCAGTTCTTC. Translation: CASSLDRVNEQFF.

The gene calls are TRBV28 and TRBJ1-2; a possible D gene is TRBD1 (6 bases). V dropped 6 bases and J dropped 3 bases, with 11 bases sitting between them. The germline CDR1 and CDR2 sequences are MDHEN and SYDVKM. This CDR3 spans 13 amino acids. CDR3 DNA: TGTGCCAGCAGACAGGGTTGGGACTATGGCTACACCTTC. Translating gives CASRQGWDYGYTF.

This chain connects TRBV7-8 to TRBJ2-2, with D tentatively TRBD2 (6 bases). Trimming left V 5 bases short and J 4 bases short, with 14 bases between. Germline V gene lookup returns CDR1 SGHVS and CDR2 FQNEAQ. This CDR3 has 15 residues. The CDR3: CASSPRDWATGELFF. For the CDR3, the DNA is TGTGCCAGCAGCCCAAGGGACTGGGCCACCGGGGAGCTGTTTTTT.

CDR3 loop: CASSLDVPSSSYNEQFF. CDR3 bases: TGTGCCAGCAGCTTAGATGTGCCATCCAGCTCCTACAATGAGCAGTTCTTC. The rearrangement uses TRBV7-6 and TRBJ2-1; D ambiguous. From germline, CDR1 is SGHVS and CDR2 FNYEAQ. Trimming shortened V by 1 base and J by 0 bases, and 13 bases separated the two germline ends. The CDR3 totals 17 residues.

The chain has TRBV10-3 and TRBJ2-3, with D hard to call. The germline V gene has CDR1 ENHRY and CDR2 SYGVKD. This CDR3 contains 14 residues. Trimming cost V 0 bases and J 2 bases, with 6 bases left between them. The CDR3 spells CAISESVFTDTQYF. Here the CDR3 DNA reads TGTGCCATCAGTGAGTCCGTGTTCACAGATACGCAGTATTTT.

This chain joins TRBV7-2 and TRBJ2-3; D ambiguous. Trimming pared 4 bases from V and 0 bases from J, leaving 5 bases between. Germline CDR1 SGHTA, CDR2 FQGNSA. This CDR3 region has 13 residues. The CDR3 DNA follows: TGTGCCAGCAGCTGGCGGAGCACAGATACGCAGTATTTT. Its protein is CASSWRSTDTQYF.

The gene calls are TRBV12-2 and TRBJ2-1; the D call in the table, TRBD1, was not verified against the DNA. TRBV12-2 is recorded as a pseudogene. CDR3 length: 17 residues. The CDR3 nucleotides read TGTGCAAGTCACAATTTCGACAGGCCTGACTCCTACAATGAGCAGTTCTTC. This translates into CASHNFDRPDSYNEQFF.

In nucleotides, the CDR3 is TGTGCCAGCAGCCGGGACAGGGTCACAGATACGCAGTATTTT. As protein: CASSRDRVTDTQYF. This chain connects TRBV6-1 to TRBJ2-3, with 9 bases matching TRBD1. The CDR3 extends over 14 amino acids. Trimming at V came to 6 bases and at J to 2 bases, leaving 3 bases not matched to a gene. Per germline, CDR1 MNHNS and CDR2 SASEGT.

The genes are TRBV5-1 and TRBJ2-1; 12 bases align to TRBD2. V was pared by 6 bases and J by 0 bases, with 1 base of the junction left unmatched. Per germline, CDR1 SGHRS and CDR2 YFSETQ. This CDR3 is built from 15 residues. The CDR3 region is CASTLAGGSYNEQFF. CDR3 nucleotide sequence: TGCGCCAGCACACTAGCGGGGGGCTCCTACAATGAGCAGTTCTTC.

J is TRBJ1-5 and V is TRBV28; 8 bases agree with TRBD1. V was pared by 6 bases and J by 3 bases, with 4 bases of the junction left unmatched. Germline CDR1 is MDHEN and CDR2 is SYDVKM. The CDR3 totals 14 residues. The CDR3 sequence: CASSRTGNNQPQHF. CDR3 in DNA: TGTGCCAGCAGCCGGACAGGGAACAATCAGCCCCAGCATTTT.

The chain is built from TRBV19 and TRBJ1-5; D not resolved. Per germline, CDR1 LNHDA and CDR2 SQIVND (reference sequence). V lost 5 bases and J lost 7, with 12 bases in between. This CDR3 has 13 residues. CDR3 residues: CASSGQLKQPQHF. The CDR3 nucleotides are TGTGCCAGTAGTGGGCAGTTGAAGCAGCCCCAGCATTTT. Full variable domain (remainder filled in from reference TRBV19 and TRBJ1-5): DGGITQSPKYLFRKEGQNVTLSCEQNLNHDAMYWYRQDPGQGLRLIYYSQIVNDFQKGDIAEGYSVSREKKESFPLTVTSAQKNPTAFYLCASSGQLKQPQHFGDGTRLSIL.